This TCR beta chain was found in a study of blood T cell repertoires in COVID-19. Original data processing: For nucleated cells, counts were estimated from reference gene primer amplification. Profiled with immunoSEQ multiplex PCR; TCRdb holds only in-frame clones, not every one. The DNA gave D and trimming, while V, J and clone size come from that table. The top ten clones hold 7.4% of a sample with some 100,000 clones, roughly 87% of them seen once. The CDR3 is 15 amino acids. Sequencing was carried out using peripheral blood. The V call is TRBV21-1, the J call TRBJ2-7; the D call in the table, TRBD1, was not verified against the DNA. TRBV21-1 is a documented pseudogene. This TCR derives from a man under 40 in a cohort sampled during active COVID-19. CDR3 in amino acids: CASSNLTGGSYEQYF. CDR3 sequence (DNA): TGTGCCAGCAGCAATCTGACAGGGGGCTCCTACGAGCAGTACTTC.